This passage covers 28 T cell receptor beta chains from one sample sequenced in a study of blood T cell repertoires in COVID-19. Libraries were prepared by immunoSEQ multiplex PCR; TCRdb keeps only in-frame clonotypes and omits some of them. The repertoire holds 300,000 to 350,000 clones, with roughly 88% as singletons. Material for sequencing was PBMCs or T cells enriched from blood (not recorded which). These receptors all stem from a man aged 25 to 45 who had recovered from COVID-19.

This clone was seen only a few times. The CDR3 here is CASSEPGTGRVSEQYF. CDR3 DNA: TGTGCCAGCAGTGAACCCGGGACAGGGAGGGTCAGCGAGCAGTACTTC. V and J are TRBV28 and TRBJ2-7, with 9 bases fitting TRBD1. The CDR3 has 16 residues. The germline CDR1 and CDR2 sequences are MDHEN and SYDVKM. Losses at the gene ends were 5 bases for V and 6 bases for J; bases not matched to a gene: 14.

This CDR3 reads CASSPRQGTAKNIQYF. In DNA, the CDR3 is TGTGCCAGCAGTCCGCGACAGGGGACGGCCAAAAACATTCAGTACTTC. J is TRBJ2-4 and V is TRBV28; 8 bases are shared with TRBD1. This CDR3 has 16 amino acids. Germline CDR1 is MDHEN and CDR2 is SYDVKM. With V trimmed by 5 bases and J by 1 base, 7 bases remained unmatched.

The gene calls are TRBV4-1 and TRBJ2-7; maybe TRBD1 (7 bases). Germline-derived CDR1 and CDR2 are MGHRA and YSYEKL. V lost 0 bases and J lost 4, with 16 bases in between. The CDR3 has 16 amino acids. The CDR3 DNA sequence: TGCGCCAGCAGCCAAGATATGGCAGGGGGGATATACGAGCAGTACTTC. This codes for CASSQDMAGGIYEQYF.

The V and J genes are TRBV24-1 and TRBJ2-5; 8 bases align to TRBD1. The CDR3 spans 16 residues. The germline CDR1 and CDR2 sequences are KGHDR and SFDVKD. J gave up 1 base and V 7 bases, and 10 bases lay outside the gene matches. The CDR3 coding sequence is TGTGCCACCAGATCGAATTTCGGGACAGGCCAAGAGACCCAGTACTTC. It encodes CATRSNFGTGQETQYF.

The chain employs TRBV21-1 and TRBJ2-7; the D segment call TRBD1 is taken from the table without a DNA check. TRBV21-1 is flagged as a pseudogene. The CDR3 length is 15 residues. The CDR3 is CASSKLRDRGREQYF. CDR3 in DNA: TGTGCCAGCAGCAAACTGCGGGACAGGGGGCGCGAGCAGTACTTC.

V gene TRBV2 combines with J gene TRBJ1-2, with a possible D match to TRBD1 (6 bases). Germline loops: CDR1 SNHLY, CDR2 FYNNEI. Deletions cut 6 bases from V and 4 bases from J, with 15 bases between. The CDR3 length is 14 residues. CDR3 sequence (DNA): TGTGCCAGCAGGGGGGACACTAAAATCTATGGCTACACCTTC. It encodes CASRGDTKIYGYTF. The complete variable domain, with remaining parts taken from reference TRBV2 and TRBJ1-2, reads EPEVTQTPSHQVTQMGQEVILRCVPISNHLYFYWYRQILGQKVEFLVSFYNNEISEKSEIFDDQFSVERPDGSNFTLKIRSTKLEDSAMYFCASRGDTKIYGYTFGSGTRLTVV.

CDR3 bases: TGTGCCATCAGTGACAGCTCTGGAAACACCATATATTTT. It is translated as CAISDSSGNTIYF. The V gene is TRBV10-3, the J gene TRBJ1-3; D is uncertain. Germline-derived CDR1 and CDR2 are ENHRY and SYGVKD. V lost 3 bases and J lost 0, with 3 bases in between. The CDR3 sequence is 13 residues long.

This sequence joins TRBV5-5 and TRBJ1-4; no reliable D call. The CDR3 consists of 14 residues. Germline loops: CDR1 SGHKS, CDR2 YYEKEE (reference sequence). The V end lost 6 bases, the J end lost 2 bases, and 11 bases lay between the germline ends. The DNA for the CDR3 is TGTGCCAGCACCCTGGCGGTCACTAATGAAAAACTGTTTTTT. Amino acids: CASTLAVTNEKLFF.

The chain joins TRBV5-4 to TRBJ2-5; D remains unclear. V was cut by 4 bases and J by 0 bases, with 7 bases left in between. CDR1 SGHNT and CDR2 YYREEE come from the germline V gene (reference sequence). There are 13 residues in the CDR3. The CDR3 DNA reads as TGTGCCAGCAGCCACCGGGACCAAGAGACCCAGTACTTC. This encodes CASSHRDQETQYF.

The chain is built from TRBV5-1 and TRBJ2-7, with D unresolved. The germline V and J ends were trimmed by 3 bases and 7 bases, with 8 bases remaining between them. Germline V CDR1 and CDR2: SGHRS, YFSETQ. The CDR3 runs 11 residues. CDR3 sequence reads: CASSSSTEQYF. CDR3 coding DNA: TGCGCCAGCAGCTCTTCTACGGAGCAGTACTTC.

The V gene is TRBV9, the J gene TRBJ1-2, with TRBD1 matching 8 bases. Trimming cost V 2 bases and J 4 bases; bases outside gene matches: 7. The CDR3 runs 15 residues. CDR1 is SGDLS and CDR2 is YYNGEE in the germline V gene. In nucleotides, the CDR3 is TGTGCCAGCAGCGTCTCAGGGGGCGCGGGCTATGGCTACACCTTC. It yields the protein CASSVSGGAGYGYTF. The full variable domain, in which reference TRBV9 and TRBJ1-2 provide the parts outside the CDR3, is DSGVTQTPKHLITATGQRVTLRCSPRSGDLSVYWYQQSLDQGLQFLIQYYNGEERAKGNILERFSAQQFPDLHSELNLSSLELGDSALYFCASSVSGGAGYGYTFGSGTRLTVV.

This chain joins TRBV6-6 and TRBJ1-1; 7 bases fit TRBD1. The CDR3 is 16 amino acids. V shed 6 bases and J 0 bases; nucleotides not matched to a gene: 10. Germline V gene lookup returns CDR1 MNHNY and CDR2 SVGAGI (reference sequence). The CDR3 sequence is CASRHQRTGLNTEAFF. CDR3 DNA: TGTGCCAGCAGGCACCAACGGACAGGTTTGAACACTGAAGCTTTCTTT.

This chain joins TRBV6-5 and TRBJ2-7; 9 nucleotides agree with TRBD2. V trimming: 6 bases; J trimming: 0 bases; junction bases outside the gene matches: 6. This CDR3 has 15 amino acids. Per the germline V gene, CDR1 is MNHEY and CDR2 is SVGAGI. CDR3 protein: CASSVLAGTSYEQYF. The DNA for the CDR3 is TGTGCCAGCAGCGTCCTAGCGGGAACCTCCTACGAGCAGTACTTC.

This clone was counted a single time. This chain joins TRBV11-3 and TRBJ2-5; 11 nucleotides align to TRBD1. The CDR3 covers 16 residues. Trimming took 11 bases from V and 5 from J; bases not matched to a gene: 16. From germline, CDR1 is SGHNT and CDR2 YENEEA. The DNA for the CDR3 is TGTGCCCGGGAAGGACAGGGGGCGCCTGTTCGGGAGACCCAGTACTTC. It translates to CAREGQGAPVRETQYF.

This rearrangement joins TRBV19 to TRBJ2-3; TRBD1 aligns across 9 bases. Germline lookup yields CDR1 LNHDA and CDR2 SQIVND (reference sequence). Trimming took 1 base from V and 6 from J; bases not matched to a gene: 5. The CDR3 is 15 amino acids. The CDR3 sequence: CASSIVGQGADTQYF. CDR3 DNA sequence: TGTGCCAGTAGTATAGTGGGACAGGGAGCCGATACGCAGTATTTT.

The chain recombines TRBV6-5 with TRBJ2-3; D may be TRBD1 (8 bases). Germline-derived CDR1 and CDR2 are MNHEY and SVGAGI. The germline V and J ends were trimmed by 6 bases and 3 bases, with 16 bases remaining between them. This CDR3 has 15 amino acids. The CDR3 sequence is CASRPTGGGTDTQYF. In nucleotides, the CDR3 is TGTGCCAGCAGGCCCACAGGGGGAGGGACAGATACGCAGTATTTT.

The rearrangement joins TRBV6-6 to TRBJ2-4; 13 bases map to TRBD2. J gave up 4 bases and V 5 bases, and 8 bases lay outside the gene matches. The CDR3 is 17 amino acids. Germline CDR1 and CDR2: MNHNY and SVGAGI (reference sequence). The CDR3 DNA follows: TGTGCCAGCAGTCCCTTACCGGGACTAGCGGGGAAAAACATTCAGTACTTC. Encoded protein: CASSPLPGLAGKNIQYF.

CDR3 in amino acids: CASSSPGNTEAFF. CDR3 bases: TGTGCCAGCAGCTCCCCGGGGAACACTGAAGCTTTCTTT. The gene calls are TRBV13 and TRBJ1-1, with D hard to call. This CDR3 spans 13 amino acids. V was cut by 4 bases and J by 1 base, with 7 bases left in between. Germline values: CDR1 PRHDT, CDR2 FYEKMQ (reference sequence).

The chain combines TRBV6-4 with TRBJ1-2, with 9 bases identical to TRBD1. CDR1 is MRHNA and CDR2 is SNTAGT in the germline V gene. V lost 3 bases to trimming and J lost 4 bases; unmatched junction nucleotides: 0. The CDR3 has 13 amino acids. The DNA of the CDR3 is TGTGCCAGCAGTGAGACAGGGGGCTATGGCTACACCTTC. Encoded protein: CASSETGGYGYTF.

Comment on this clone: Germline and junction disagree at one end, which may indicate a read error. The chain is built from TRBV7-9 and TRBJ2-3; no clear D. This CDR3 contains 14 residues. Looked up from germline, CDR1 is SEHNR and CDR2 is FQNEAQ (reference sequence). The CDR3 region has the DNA TGTGCCAGCAGGTTAGACGAGAGCACAGATACGCAGTATTTT. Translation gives CASRLDESTDTQYF.

Here the CDR3 reads CASSVDFRGVGATDTQYF. The CDR3 DNA sequence: TGTGCCAGCAGCGTCGACTTCAGGGGAGTGGGGGCCACAGATACGCAGTATTTT. The chain has TRBV9 and TRBJ2-3; D perhaps matches TRBD1 (6 bases). The CDR3 has 18 amino acids. V was pared by 2 bases and J by 2 bases, with 21 bases between. Germline V gene data show CDR1 as SGDLS and CDR2 as YYNGEE.

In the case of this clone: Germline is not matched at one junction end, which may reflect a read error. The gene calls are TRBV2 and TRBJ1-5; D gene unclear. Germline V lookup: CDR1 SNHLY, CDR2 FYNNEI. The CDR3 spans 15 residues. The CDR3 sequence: CASSEGQVSNQPQHF. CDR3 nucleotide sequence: TGTGCCAGCAGCGAAGGGCAGGTTAGCAATCAGCCCCAGCATTTT.

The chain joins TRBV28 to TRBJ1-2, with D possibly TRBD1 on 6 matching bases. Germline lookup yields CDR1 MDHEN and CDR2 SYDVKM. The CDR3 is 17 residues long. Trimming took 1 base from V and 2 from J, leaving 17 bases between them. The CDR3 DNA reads TGTGCCAGCAGTTTATTGGGGGCGGCTAGTAGGAACTATGGCTACACCTTC. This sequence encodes CASSLLGAASRNYGYTF.

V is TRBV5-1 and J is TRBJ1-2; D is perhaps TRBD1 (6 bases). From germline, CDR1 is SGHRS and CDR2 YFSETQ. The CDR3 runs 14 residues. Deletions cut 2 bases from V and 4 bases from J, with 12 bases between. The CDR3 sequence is CASSFEDSLYGYTF. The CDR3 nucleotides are TGCGCCAGCAGCTTCGAGGACAGCCTCTATGGCTACACCTTC.

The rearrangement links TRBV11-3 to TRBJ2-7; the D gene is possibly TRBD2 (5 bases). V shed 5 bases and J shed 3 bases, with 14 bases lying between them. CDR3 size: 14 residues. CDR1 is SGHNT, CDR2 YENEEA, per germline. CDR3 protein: CASSPGSNHYEQYF. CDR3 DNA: TGTGCCAGCAGCCCGGGAAGTAATCACTACGAGCAGTACTTC. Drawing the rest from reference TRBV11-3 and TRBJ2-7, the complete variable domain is EAGVVQSPRYKIIEKKQPVAFWCNPISGHNTLYWYLQNLGQGPELLIRYENEEAVDDSQLPKDRFSAERLKGVDSTLKIQPAELGDSAVYLCASSPGSNHYEQYFGPGTRLTVT.

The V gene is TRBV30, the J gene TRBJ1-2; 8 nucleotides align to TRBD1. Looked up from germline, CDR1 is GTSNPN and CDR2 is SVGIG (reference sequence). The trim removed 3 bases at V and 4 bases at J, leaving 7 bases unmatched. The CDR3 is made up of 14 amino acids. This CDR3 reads CAWRGQAVAYGYTF. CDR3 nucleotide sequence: TGTGCCTGGAGGGGACAGGCTGTAGCCTATGGCTACACCTTC. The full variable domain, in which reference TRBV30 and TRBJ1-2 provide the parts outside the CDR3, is SQTIHQWPATLVQPVGSPLSLECTVEGTSNPNLYWYRQAAGRGLQLLFYSVGIGQISSEVPQNLSASRPQDRQFILSSKKLLLSDSGFYLCAWRGQAVAYGYTFGSGTRLTVV.

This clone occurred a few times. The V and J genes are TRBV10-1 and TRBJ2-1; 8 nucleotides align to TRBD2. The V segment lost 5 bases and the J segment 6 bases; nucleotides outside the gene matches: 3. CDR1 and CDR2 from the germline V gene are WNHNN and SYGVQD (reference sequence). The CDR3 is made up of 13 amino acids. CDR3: CASSYAGGNEQFF. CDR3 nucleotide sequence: TGCGCCAGCAGTTATGCGGGGGGCAATGAGCAGTTCTTC.

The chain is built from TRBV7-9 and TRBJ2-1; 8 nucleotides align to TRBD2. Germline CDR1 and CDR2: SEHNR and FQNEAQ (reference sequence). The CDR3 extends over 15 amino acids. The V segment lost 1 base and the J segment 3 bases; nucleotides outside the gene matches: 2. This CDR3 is CASSLGAGVYNEQFF. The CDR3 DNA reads TGTGCCAGCAGCTTAGGAGCGGGGGTCTACAATGAGCAGTTCTTC.